Sequencing of this T cell receptor (beta chain) was carried out in a study of breast tumors, draining lymph nodes, adjacent tissues. This clonotype was counted between two and nine times. Its antigen is not known. General study points: Tumor repertoires ranked between lymph nodes and nontumor tissue in diversity, with V and J gene preferences.

TCRdb called the multiplex PCR reads again in MiXCR, with one record for every CDR3 protein. The sample lists 150,000 to 200,000 distinct CDR3 sequences, about 30% seen once, with 3% to 4.5% in the top ten. The CDR3 spans 13 residues. From germline, CDR1 is MNHEY and CDR2 SMNVEV (reference sequence). V shed 5 bases and J shed 4 bases, with 8 bases lying between them. Samples came from axillary lymph nodes draining the breast cancer. The rearrangement joins TRBV27 to TRBJ2-2, with D uncertain. Material for sequencing was axillary lymph node tissue. The sequence was obtained from a female donor with breast cancer. Some clones in this sample may be carry-over from other donors' samples. The CDR3 DNA sequence: TGTGCCAGCAGTCTATATTCCACCGGGGAGCTGTTTTTT. This encodes CASSLYSTGELFF.